Shown below are 15 T cell receptor beta chains from a single sample sequenced in a study of blood T cells in healthy people across ages. Combining a sample-barcoded 5' primer with a J-beta primer mix, a second PCR ran for roughly 7 to 12 cycles. Each CDR3 protein is one row after TCRdb ran MiXCR on the 5' RACE reads. In the table there are 650,000 to 800,000 distinct CDR3 sequences, around 52% of which are singletons. The sample comprised blood. The source is a woman of 80 years or more in good health.

This clonotype was picked up a small number of times. The chain couples TRBV7-2 to TRBJ2-5; tentative D call: TRBD2 (5 bases). The CDR3 loop spans 13 amino acids. V dropped 5 bases and J dropped 2 bases, with 9 bases sitting between them. Germline V lookup: CDR1 SGHTA, CDR2 FQGNSA. CDR3 bases: TGTGCCAGCAGCGTGGACTGGCAAGAGACCCAGTACTTC. The encoded protein is CASSVDWQETQYF.

V is TRBV3-1 and J is TRBJ1-2, with no clear D. Germline V gives CDR1 LGHDT, CDR2 YNNKEL (reference sequence). The ends were cut back, 5 bases at V and 2 bases at J, with 15 bases in the middle. CDR3 size: 15 residues. The CDR3 spells CASSLTLGVNYGYTF. The CDR3, as DNA: TGTGCCAGCAGCTTAACCCTCGGGGTCAACTATGGCTACACCTTC.

Note on this clonotype: A much larger clonotype is one base distant, so this may be a read error. CDR3 nucleotides: TGTGCCAGCTCGCCCTCCAGGGGGAAAGAGACCCAGTACGTC. This encodes CASSPSRGKETQYV. The rearrangement links TRBV18 to TRBJ2-7; 7 bases agree with TRBD1. V was pared by 6 bases and J by 10 bases, with 15 bases of the junction left unmatched. Germline V gene lookup returns CDR1 KGHSH and CDR2 LQKENI. The CDR3 length is 14 residues.

The chain couples TRBV28 to TRBJ2-7; TRBD2 agrees at 12 bases. The CDR3 has 17 amino acids. Trimming removed 0 bases from V and 0 bases from J; junction bases left unmatched: 3. CDR1 is MDHEN and CDR2 is SYDVKM in the germline V gene. CDR3 DNA: TGTGCCAGCAGTTTATGGCGACTAGCGGGGGACTCCTACGAGCAGTACTTC. Its protein is CASSLWRLAGDSYEQYF.

The chain combines TRBV20-1 with TRBJ2-3; D not certain. Trimming removed 4 bases from V and 3 bases from J, with 14 bases in between. CDR1 and CDR2 (germline): DFQATT, SNEGSKA (reference sequence). CDR3 size: 14 residues. The CDR3 bases are TGCAGTGCTAATCCAGCGTTACTTACAGATACGCAGTATTTT. It yields the protein CSANPALLTDTQYF.

This clonotype was recorded many times. The DNA for the CDR3 is TGTGCCAGCAGCTTAGGTACGGGGGATACGCAGTATTTT. The encoded protein is CASSLGTGDTQYF. This chain joins TRBV7-2 and TRBJ2-3; perhaps TRBD2 as D (5 bases). The CDR3 sequence is 13 residues long. Looked up from germline, CDR1 is SGHTA and CDR2 is FQGNSA. Trimming left V 1 base short and J 6 bases short, with 8 bases between.

The chain recombines TRBV4-1 with TRBJ2-1, with TRBD1 as a possible D gene (6 bases). From germline, CDR1 is MGHRA and CDR2 YSYEKL. V was pared by 4 bases and J by 7 bases, with 11 bases between. The CDR3 is 13 amino acids. For the CDR3, the DNA is TGCGCCAGCAGCCCAGGACAGCAAAATGAGCAGTTCTTC. Its translation: CASSPGQQNEQFF.

A few counts support this clonotype. The chain joins TRBV4-1 to TRBJ2-1; TRBD2 might be the D (6 bases). Trimming removed 1 base at V and 0 bases at J, with 10 bases between. This CDR3 comprises 16 residues. Germline V CDR1 and CDR2: MGHRA, YSYEKL. CDR3 amino acids: CASSQAVGSSYNEQFF. DNA for the CDR3: TGCGCCAGCAGCCAAGCAGTCGGGAGCTCCTACAATGAGCAGTTCTTC.

V and J are TRBV7-2 and TRBJ1-5; 7 nucleotides line up with TRBD1. Trimming removed 4 bases from V and 4 bases from J; junction bases left unmatched: 7. The CDR3 is 15 residues long. The germline gives CDR1 SGHTA, CDR2 FQGNSA. CDR3 residues: CASSWQGVGNQPQHF. The CDR3 bases are TGTGCCAGCAGCTGGCAGGGGGTAGGGAATCAGCCCCAGCATTTT.

This clonotype was detected ten times or more. The chain carries TRBV7-3 and TRBJ2-3; D remains ambiguous. Germline values: CDR1 SGHTA, CDR2 FQGTGA. This CDR3 is 13 amino acids long. V was pared by 1 base and J by 1 base, with 3 bases between. This CDR3 reads CASSLMGTDTQYF. CDR3 nucleotide sequence: TGTGCCAGCAGCTTAATGGGCACAGATACGCAGTATTTT.

This clonotype was observed many times. The chain has TRBV28 and TRBJ2-5; 8 nucleotides line up with TRBD2. V dropped 2 bases and J dropped 7; count of bases not matched to a gene: 3. This CDR3 has 13 amino acids. CDR1 is MDHEN, CDR2 SYDVKM, per germline. The CDR3 DNA reads TGTGCCAGCAGTTTAAGGCTAGCGGGGACCCAGTACTTC. This gives the protein CASSLRLAGTQYF.

The genes are TRBV28 and TRBJ2-5; 7 positions agree with TRBD1. V dropped 7 bases and J dropped 5; count of bases not matched to a gene: 7. Germline CDR1 MDHEN, CDR2 SYDVKM. The length of the CDR3 is 13 residues. Here the CDR3 DNA reads TGTGCCAGCAACACACAGGGGCGGGAGACCCAGTACTTC. Amino acids: CASNTQGRETQYF.

The rearrangement uses TRBV11-1 and TRBJ2-7, with D perhaps assigned TRBD1 or TRBD2 (5 bases each). With the DNA end fitting TRBJ2-5 better, the J assignment may be wrong. CDR3 length: 15 amino acids. Germline V CDR1 and CDR2: SGHAT, FQDESV (reference sequence). DNA for the CDR3: TGTGCCAGCAGCAGGACCGGGACCCTCGCCGAGACCCAGTACTTC. This translates into CASSRTGTLAETQYF.

This clonotype has a count of ten or more. The genes are TRBV6-5 and TRBJ2-7; maybe TRBD2 (6 bases). CDR1 is MNHEY, CDR2 SVGAGI, per germline. The V and J ends lost 7 bases and 6 bases respectively, with 16 bases between them. CDR3 size: 13 residues. CDR3 loop: CASIPPGSSEQYF. DNA of the CDR3: TGTGCCAGCATCCCGCCCGGGAGCAGCGAGCAGTACTTC.

This clonotype has ten or more counts. This chain's CDR3 is CSATGGGAVQPQHF. As DNA, the CDR3 is TGCAGTGCTACCGGGGGAGGGGCGGTTCAGCCCCAGCATTTT. The chain employs TRBV20-1 and TRBJ1-5; TRBD1 is a possible D gene (5 bases). Trimming removed 4 bases from V and 6 bases from J, with 16 bases in between. The germline CDR1 and CDR2 sequences are DFQATT and SNEGSKA (reference sequence). The length of the CDR3 is 14 residues.